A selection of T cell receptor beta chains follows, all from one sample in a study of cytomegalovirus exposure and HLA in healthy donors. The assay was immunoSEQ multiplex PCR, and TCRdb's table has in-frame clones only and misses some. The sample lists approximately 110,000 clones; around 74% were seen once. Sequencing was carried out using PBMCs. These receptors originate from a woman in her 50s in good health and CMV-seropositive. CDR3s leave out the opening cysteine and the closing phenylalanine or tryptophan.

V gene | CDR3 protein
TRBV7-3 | ASSPSGGKTDTQY
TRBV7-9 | ASSTASNGQY
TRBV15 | ATSRDRRRGGGGGELF
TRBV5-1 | ASSLDDRGLAGGT
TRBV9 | ASSAGPLENEQY
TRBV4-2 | ASSQGLGTGSTGELF
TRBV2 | ASSEAGQGYNEQF
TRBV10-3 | AISGRQGWEQY
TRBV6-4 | ASSEGHSGGHPGELF
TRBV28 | ASSFSRYPGETQY
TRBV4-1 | ASSHSEQGYEQY
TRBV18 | ASKPGGSAYEQY
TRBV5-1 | ASSSLAGVTDTQY
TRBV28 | ATFRNTEAF
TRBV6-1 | ASNPGGSGNTIY
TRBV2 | ASSFPGQGYFYGYT
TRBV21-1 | ASSTLDRDYGYT
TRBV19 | ASRGQIVNQPQH
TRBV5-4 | ASSLQGAPGTDTQY
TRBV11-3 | ASSLQAGYTGELF
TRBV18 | ATFLNPGQGALRGAEAF
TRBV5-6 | ASSYLISEQF
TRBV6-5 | ASSSILGTAYEQY
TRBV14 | ASSRGQVYNEQF
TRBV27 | ASSPHPRPEGNEQF
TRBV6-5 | ASSYRDRGYEQY
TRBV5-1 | ASSFSANEKLF
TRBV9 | ASSAGLAGDYEQY
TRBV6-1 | ASSVAGNRDTQY